What follows are 9 T cell receptor beta chains derived from one specimen sequenced in a study of cytomegalovirus exposure and HLA in healthy donors. PCR primers comprised 60 Vbeta and 13 Jbeta primers. This table comes from immunoSEQ multiplex PCR, and its TCRdb copy is limited to in-frame clones, with some not included. The sample includes 160,000 or so clones, 78% of them seen just once. Sequenced: PBMCs. The receptors shown here come from a male donor in good health and CMV-seronegative.

This chain links TRBV5-1 with TRBJ1-1; the D is unclear. Germline CDR1 is SGHRS and CDR2 is YFSETQ. The V gene lost 0 bases and the J gene lost 1 base, with 13 bases spanning the gap. There are 16 residues in the CDR3. CDR3 in DNA: TGCGCCAGCAGCTTGGACAGCGGACTACCGAACACTGAAGCTTTCTTT. Its protein product is CASSLDSGLPNTEAFF.

There are a few counts of this clone. The CDR3: CASSLTTGGTEAFF. CDR3 DNA sequence: TGTGCCAGCAGTCTGACGACCGGGGGTACTGAAGCTTTCTTT. The gene calls are TRBV28 and TRBJ1-1; TRBD1 might be the D (5 bases). There are 14 residues in the CDR3. Germline V gives CDR1 MDHEN, CDR2 SYDVKM. V was shortened by 5 bases and J by 5 bases, with 15 bases between the two germline ends.

The rearrangement links TRBV4-3 to TRBJ2-1; 9 nucleotides match TRBD2. The CDR3 is 15 residues long. V was pared by 4 bases and J by 9 bases, with 10 bases of the junction left unmatched. Germline V gene data show CDR1 as LGHNA and CDR2 as YSLEER. The CDR3 protein is CASSLRLAGKVEQFF. As DNA, the CDR3 is TGCGCCAGCAGCCTAAGGCTAGCGGGAAAAGTTGAGCAGTTCTTC.

The chain has TRBV27 and TRBJ1-6; TRBD1 matches at 7 bases. From germline, CDR1 is MNHEY and CDR2 SMNVEV (reference sequence). With V trimmed by 0 bases and J by 10 bases, 12 bases remained unmatched. The CDR3 length is 17 residues. CDR3 DNA: TGTGCCAGCAGTTTATCCGAACACAGGGGCCGGGGCTCACCCCTCCACTTT. It encodes CASSLSEHRGRGSPLHF.

This clone was seen a few times. The chain links TRBV7-2 to TRBJ1-1; the D gene is possibly TRBD1 (5 bases). V lost 0 bases, J lost 5 bases, and 19 bases lay in between. Germline CDR1 SGHTA, CDR2 FQGNSA. The CDR3 runs 17 residues. The CDR3 DNA is TGTGCCAGCAGCTTAGCGGGCCTTTCGGAGGGGAAGACTGAAGCTTTCTTT. Translation gives CASSLAGLSEGKTEAFF.

The rearrangement joins TRBV9 to TRBJ1-2; 7 bases are a match to TRBD1. Per germline, CDR1 SGDLS and CDR2 YYNGEE. V was clipped by 3 bases and J by 2 bases; unmatched bases: 7. This CDR3 comprises 15 residues. CDR3 residues: CASSGPGTANYGYTF. As DNA, the CDR3 is TGTGCCAGCAGCGGACCGGGGACAGCAAACTATGGCTACACCTTC.

This clone was counted a single time. The J gene is TRBJ2-1, the V gene TRBV2; possibly TRBD1 for D (5 bases). V shed 3 bases and J shed 5 bases, with 14 bases lying between them. Germline CDR1 is SNHLY and CDR2 is FYNNEI. This CDR3 is 15 amino acids long. Here the CDR3 DNA reads TGTGCCAGCAGTGAGTCGTCAGGGTGGGACAATGAGCAGTTCTTC. As protein: CASSESSGWDNEQFF.

The chain links TRBV7-9 to TRBJ2-5; D is unresolved. The CDR3 length is 12 residues. Trimming pared 2 bases from V and 2 bases from J, leaving 3 bases between. From germline, CDR1 is SEHNR and CDR2 FQNEAQ (reference sequence). The CDR3, as DNA: TGTGCCAGCAGCTTACGTCAAGAGACCCAGTACTTC. Translated, it gives CASSLRQETQYF.

V gene TRBV7-3 combines with J gene TRBJ2-7; D remains unclear. Germline-derived CDR1 and CDR2 are SGHTA and FQGTGA. The CDR3 has 14 residues. The V end was cut by 5 bases, the J end by 7 bases, with 18 bases between. Here the CDR3 DNA reads TGTGCCAGCAGCCCAACCGGCTTTTCAGGAGAGCAGTACTTC. Protein sequence: CASSPTGFSGEQYF.